Listed here is a single TCR beta chain. These data belong to a study of blood T cell repertoires in COVID-19. V lost 2 bases, J lost 7 bases, and 9 bases stayed unmatched. The CDR3 covers 16 residues. The germline V gene has CDR1 SGHRS and CDR2 YFSETQ. The assay was immunoSEQ multiplex PCR, and TCRdb's table has in-frame clones only and misses some. This table holds about 50,000 clones, more than 85% found once. Source material: peripheral blood. This rearrangement joins TRBV5-1 to TRBJ2-2; 9 bases align to TRBD1. This receptor was identified in a woman older than 75 with acute or convalescent COVID-19. CDR3 sequence (DNA): TGCGCCAGCAGCTTTCCGGGACAGGGTAGTGGCGGGGAGCTGTTTTTT. Amino acids: CASSFPGQGSGGELFF.